The 8 T cell receptor beta chains reported below all come from one sample, sequenced in a study of shared clonotypes between healthy human individuals. The method was immunoSEQ multiplex PCR; TCRdb's version includes in-frame clones alone and lacks a portion of them. Of roughly 1 million clones in the sample, under 80% were seen once. Sequences were obtained from memory CD4+ T cells sorted from blood. Documented subset: CD45RA-negative fraction. The receptors originated from a man aged 18 to 30 in good health.

The chain joins TRBV28 to TRBJ1-1; no clear D. The V gene's germline CDR1 is MDHEN and CDR2 SYDVKM. With 3 bases removed from V and 6 bases from J, the gap between germline ends came to 14 bases. The CDR3 is made up of 14 amino acids. This chain's CDR3 is CASSLGPQRAEAFF. The CDR3 DNA follows: TGTGCCAGCAGTTTGGGTCCCCAAAGGGCTGAAGCTTTCTTT.

This chain uses TRBV11-2 with TRBJ2-5; D is tentatively TRBD1 or TRBD2 (5 bases each). The CDR3 is 15 amino acids. Germline V gene data show CDR1 as SGHAT and CDR2 as FQNNGV. Trimming took off 4 bases at V and 3 bases at J, with 15 bases between the two ends. CDR3: CASSSAGTNKETQYF. CDR3 coding DNA: TGTGCCAGCAGCTCCGCCGGGACCAACAAAGAGACCCAGTACTTC.

Comments on this clone: The sample carries other DNA sequences with the same CDR3. J is TRBJ2-2 and V is TRBV18; D gene unclear. The CDR3 is 13 residues long. V lost 3 bases, J lost 0 bases, and 2 bases lay in between. CDR1 is KGHSH, CDR2 LQKENI, per germline. This CDR3 reads CASSPANTGELFF. The CDR3 nucleotides read TGTGCCAGCTCACCGGCGAACACCGGGGAGCTGTTTTTT.

J is TRBJ2-5 and V is TRBV20-1; D gene uncertain. Germline V gene data show CDR1 as DFQATT and CDR2 as SNEGSKA (reference sequence). There are 10 residues in the CDR3. The ends were cut back, 5 bases at V and 3 bases at J, with 4 bases in the middle. The chain's CDR3 is CSAWEETQYF. DNA for the CDR3: TGCAGTGCTTGGGAAGAGACCCAGTACTTC.

This clone was observed a handful of times. Different DNA sequences within this sample yield the same CDR3. The chain employs TRBV28 and TRBJ1-5, with TRBD1 matching 8 bases. This CDR3 comprises 14 residues. Germline V gene data show CDR1 as MDHEN and CDR2 as SYDVKM. The junction had 1 base not matched to a gene; V was cut back by 5 bases and J by 1 base. The DNA of the CDR3 is TGTGCCAGCAGTCGGACAGGGAGCAATCAGCCCCAGCATTTT. Translated, it gives CASSRTGSNQPQHF. The entire variable domain, with the rest obtained from reference TRBV28 and TRBJ1-5, is as follows: DVKVTQSSRYLVKRTGEKVFLECVQDMDHENMFWYRQDPGLGLRLIYFSYDVKMKEKGDIPEGYSVSREKKERFSLILESASTNQTSMYLCASSRTGSNQPQHFGDGTRLSIL.

This clone was picked up one time. This sample also contains other DNA sequences that code for the same CDR3. The CDR3 coding sequence is TGTGCCAGTAGAACCACAGGGGTTAGCAATCAGCCCCAGCATTTT. This translates into CASRTTGVSNQPQHF. This chain connects TRBV19 to TRBJ1-5, with TRBD1 matching 7 bases. This CDR3 has 15 amino acids. Germline assignment: CDR1 LNHDA and CDR2 SQIVND (reference sequence). Trimming cost V 6 bases and J 0 bases; bases outside gene matches: 5.

The J gene is TRBJ2-3, the V gene TRBV7-9; D tentatively reads TRBD1 or TRBD2 (7 bases each). V was trimmed by 5 bases and J by 2 bases, leaving 20 bases between them. In germline, CDR1 is SEHNR, CDR2 FQNEAQ (reference sequence). CDR3 length equals 17 residues. The CDR3 bases are TGTGCCAGCAGCCCCCCAGGGGGGGGGCCGATCACAGATACGCAGTATTTT. Protein sequence: CASSPPGGGPITDTQYF.

V usage is TRBV25-1 and J usage is TRBJ1-1; D not certain. Looked up from germline, CDR1 is MGHDK and CDR2 is SYGVNS. The V end was cut by 4 bases, the J end by 1 base, with 13 bases between. The CDR3 contains 15 residues. CDR3 residues: CASSGRERPNTEAFF. Written as DNA, the CDR3 is TGTGCCAGCAGTGGACGGGAGAGACCGAACACTGAAGCTTTCTTT.